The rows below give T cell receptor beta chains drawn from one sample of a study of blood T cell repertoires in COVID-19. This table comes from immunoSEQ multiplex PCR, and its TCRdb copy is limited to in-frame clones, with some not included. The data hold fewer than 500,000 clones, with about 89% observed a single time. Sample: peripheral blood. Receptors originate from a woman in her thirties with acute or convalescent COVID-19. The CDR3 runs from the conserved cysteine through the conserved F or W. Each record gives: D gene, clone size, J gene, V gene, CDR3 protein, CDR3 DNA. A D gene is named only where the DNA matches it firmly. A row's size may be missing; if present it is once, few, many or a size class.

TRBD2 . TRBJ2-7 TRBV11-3 CASSLSPAGGEQYF TGTGCCAGCAGCTTATCCCCTGCCGGGGGGGAGCAGTACTTC
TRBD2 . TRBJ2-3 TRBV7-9 CASSLGVRLAGGPVPTQYF TGTGCCAGCAGCTTAGGGGTCAGACTAGCGGGGGGTCCGGTACCTACGCAGTATTTT
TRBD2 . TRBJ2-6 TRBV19 CASSTAGGRVTGANVLTF TGTGCCAGTAGTACAGCGGGGGGGCGAGTTACTGGGGCCAACGTCCTGACTTTC
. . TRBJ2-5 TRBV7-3 CASSLMGGEVGTQYF TGTGCCAGCAGCTTAATGGGTGGGGAGGTTGGGACCCAGTACTTC
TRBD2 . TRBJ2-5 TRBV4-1 CASSHLYGERGIQETQYF TGCGCCAGCAGCCACCTTTATGGCGAGCGGGGGATCCAAGAGACCCAGTACTTC
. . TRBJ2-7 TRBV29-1 CSARLKNMHEQYF TGCAGCGCCCGTCTCAAGAACATGCACGAGCAGTACTTC
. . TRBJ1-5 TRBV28 CASSIVRQTYSNQPQHF TGTGCCAGCAGTATAGTCCGACAGACCTATAGCAATCAGCCCCAGCATTTT
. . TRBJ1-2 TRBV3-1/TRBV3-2 CASSRTGRGLGYTF TGTGCCAGCAGCCGAACAGGGCGCGGCCTTGGCTACACCTTC
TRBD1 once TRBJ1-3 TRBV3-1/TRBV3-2 CASSHWGQGERYTIYF TGTGCCAGCAGCCATTGGGGACAGGGGGAGCGATACACCATATATTTT
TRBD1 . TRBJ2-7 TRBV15 CATSRGQLNYEQYF TGTGCCACCAGCAGGGGACAGCTAAACTACGAGCAGTACTTC
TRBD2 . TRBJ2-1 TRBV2 CAGGTSGGPYNEQFF TGTGCCGGAGGGACTAGCGGGGGACCCTACAATGAGCAGTTCTTC
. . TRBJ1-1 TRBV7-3 CASSPAGVGTEAFF TGTGCCAGCAGCCCCGCAGGGGTTGGGACTGAAGCTTTCTTT
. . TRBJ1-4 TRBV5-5 CASRPQGTREKLFF TGTGCCAGCAGACCACAGGGAACTCGAGAAAAACTGTTTTTT
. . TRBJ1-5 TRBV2 CASSDRGSNQPQHF TGTGCCAGCAGTGACAGGGGAAGCAATCAGCCCCAGCATTTT
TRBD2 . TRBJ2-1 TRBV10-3 CAISRTSGGYNEQFF TGTGCCATCAGCAGGACTAGCGGGGGTTACAATGAGCAGTTCTTC
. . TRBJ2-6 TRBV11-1 CASSWSDGANVLTF TGTGCCAGCAGCTGGAGTGATGGGGCCAACGTCCTGACTTTC
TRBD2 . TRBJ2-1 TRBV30 CAWSYGGGYNEQFF TGTGCCTGGAGTTACGGGGGGGGTTACAATGAGCAGTTCTTC
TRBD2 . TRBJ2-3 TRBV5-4 CASSQSGLAGGLGTQYF TGTGCCAGCAGCCAGAGCGGACTAGCGGGGGGGCTCGGTACGCAGTATTTT
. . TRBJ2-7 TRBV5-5 CASRDEMGGYEQYF TGTGCCAGCAGGGATGAGATGGGAGGCTACGAGCAGTACTTC
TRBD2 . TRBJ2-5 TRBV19 CASSIISTGTSGVPIQETQYF TGTGCCAGTAGTATTATCTCCACCGGGACTAGCGGGGTCCCAATCCAAGAGACCCAGTACTTC